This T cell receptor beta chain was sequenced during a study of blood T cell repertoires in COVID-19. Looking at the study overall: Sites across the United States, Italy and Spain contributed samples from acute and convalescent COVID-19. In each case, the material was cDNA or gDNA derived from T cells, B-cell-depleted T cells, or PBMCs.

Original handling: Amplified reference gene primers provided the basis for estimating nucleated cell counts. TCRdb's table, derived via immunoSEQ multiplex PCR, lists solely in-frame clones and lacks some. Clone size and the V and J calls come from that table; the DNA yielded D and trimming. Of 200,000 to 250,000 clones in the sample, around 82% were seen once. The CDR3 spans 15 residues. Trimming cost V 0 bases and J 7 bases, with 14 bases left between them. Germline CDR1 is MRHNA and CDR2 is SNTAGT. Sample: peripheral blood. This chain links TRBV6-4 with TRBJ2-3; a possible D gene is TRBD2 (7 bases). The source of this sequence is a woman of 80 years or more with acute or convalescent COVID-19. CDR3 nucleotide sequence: TGTGCCAGCAGTGACTCGTGGGGGGGCACGAATACGCAGTATTTT. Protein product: CASSDSWGGTNTQYF.